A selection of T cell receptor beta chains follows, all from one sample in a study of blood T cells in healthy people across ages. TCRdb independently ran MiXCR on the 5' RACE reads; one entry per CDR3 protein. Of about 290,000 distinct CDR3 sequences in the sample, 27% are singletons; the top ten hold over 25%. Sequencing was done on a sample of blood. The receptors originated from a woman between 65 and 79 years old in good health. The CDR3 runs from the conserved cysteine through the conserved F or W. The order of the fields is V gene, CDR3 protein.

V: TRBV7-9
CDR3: CASGKTSGTSGRETQYF

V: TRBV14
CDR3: CASSRNQEASEQYF

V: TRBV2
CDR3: CASSGTSGSYYEQYF

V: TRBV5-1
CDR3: CASSPRDSGKETQYF

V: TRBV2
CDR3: CASSAGVNNEQFF

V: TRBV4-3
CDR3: CASSLDRVSGGANVLTF

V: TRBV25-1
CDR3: CASRRGTSNEKLFF

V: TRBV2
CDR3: CASSVRVTGELFF

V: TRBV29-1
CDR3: CSALGQGGNTGELFF

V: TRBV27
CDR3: CASSLYLAGVGRELFF

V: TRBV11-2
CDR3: CASSFTSGAYNEQFF

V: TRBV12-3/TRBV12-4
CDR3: CASSFGGSYNSPLHF

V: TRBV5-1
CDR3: CASSTDPYRGDTGELFF

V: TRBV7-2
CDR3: CASSLSDFSYEQYF

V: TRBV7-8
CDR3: CASSPGLPRAYGYTF

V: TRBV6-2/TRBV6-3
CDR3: CASSEEVPDTQYF

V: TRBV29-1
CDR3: CSAKGSGELFF

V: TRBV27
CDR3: CASSGSVGETQYF

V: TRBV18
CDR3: CASSPDLGQNYEQYF

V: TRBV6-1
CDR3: CASMGATNEKLFF

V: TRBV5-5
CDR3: CASSQGQVNTGELFF

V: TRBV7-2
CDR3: CASSLALGRVGNIQYF

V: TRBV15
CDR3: CATSRGLAGGQEQYF

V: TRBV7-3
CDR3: CASSGRAKETQYF

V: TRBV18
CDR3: CASSPFPAGTQNEKLFF

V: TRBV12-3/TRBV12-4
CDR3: CASSLWGTYEQYF

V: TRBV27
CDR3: CASSPDRNNEQFF

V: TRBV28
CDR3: CASRGTVVRNGYTF

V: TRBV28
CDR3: CASGWQGTIQYF

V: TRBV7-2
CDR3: CASSFGQGTTTGELFF